This TCR beta chain is from a study of T cell responses to AZD1222 COVID-19 vaccine. The germline gives CDR1 LNHDA, CDR2 SQIVND (reference sequence). The V end lost 5 bases, the J end lost 6 bases, and 13 bases lay between the germline ends. The CDR3 is 13 residues long. Produced via immunoSEQ multiplex PCR; TCRdb's table is partial and in-frame only. The sample includes about 150,000 clones, around nine tenths seen only once; the top ten take approximately 1.5%. Details on this clone: Its antigen is not identified.

Study outcomes and limitations: Receipt of two AZD1222 doses was followed by a rise in Spike-specific TCR breadth and depth. Just a handful of people given AZD1222 tested seropositive at baseline. Variant regions that are unmutated are reportedly the target of nearly half of spike-specific TCRs. The donor cohort was predominantly white British with a female majority, and clonal diversity may have been underestimated.

Here the sequenced sample was peripheral blood, taken on day 0 of AZD1222 vaccination. The rearrangement joins TRBV19 to TRBJ1-1; D might be TRBD1 (6 bases). The sequence came from an adult in good health. In DNA, the CDR3 is TGTGCCAGTAGTCCCTCAGGGACATCTGAAGCTTTCTTT. This encodes CASSPSGTSEAFF.